This TCR beta chain was captured in a study of regulatory T cells in long-lasting Graves disease. Overall study: Freshly diagnosed Graves' patients had used antithyroid drugs for under 3 months. General study points: What was studied was peripheral blood only, and not thyroid tissue.

In its sample, this clonotype was seen a few times. Antigen: not known. For TCR beta, libraries came from iRepertoire HTBI primers and Arm-PCR of CDR3 regions. TCRdb redid the calling of the multiplex PCR reads with MiXCR, one entry per CDR3 protein. The sample includes over 400,000 distinct CDR3 sequences, approximately 15% of them seen just once. The CDR3 runs 14 residues. From germline, CDR1 is DFQATT and CDR2 SNEGSKA (reference sequence). V was shortened by 1 base and J by 5 bases, with 15 bases between the two germline ends. As for time point: newly diagnosed GD, antithyroid drugs for less than 3 months. RNA isolated from PBMCs was used to make the TCR library. These same data were also listed under a study on T cells in Graves' hyperthyroidism and ophthalmopathy.

This clonotype was sampled from a woman in her 50s with Graves disease. The V and J genes are TRBV20-1 and TRBJ2-7; either TRBD1 or TRBD2 may fit D (5 bases each). The source was peripheral blood mononuclear cells (PBMCs), collected at new diagnosis, from a patient treated with antithyroid drugs. The CDR3 sequence: CSARGRGSSNEQYF. CDR3 sequence (DNA): TGCAGTGCTAGAGGCCGGGGCTCTTCCAACGAGCAGTACTTC.